Described below is a single T cell receptor beta chain sequence and its context. What it binds is not known. At one end the junction does not follow the germline gene, possibly because of a read error. Source material for naive CD8 libraries was roughly 19,000 to 1,000,000 sorted cells, with 10%, 30% or 50% RNA. Listed TCR primers and previously described methods were used for bulk TCR libraries. Each CDR3 protein gets one entry after TCRdb re-called the PCR reads with MiXCR. The sample lists around 460,000 distinct CDR3 sequences; about a quarter were seen once. CDR1 is MNHEY and CDR2 is SVGAGI in the germline V gene. CDR3 length: 13 residues. This entry belongs to a study of molecular identifiers for immune sequencing clone quantification. Study-level findings and limits: Sizes of clones that are highly expanded could be underestimated (if identical TCR molecules share a barcode). Spiked Jurkat TCR RNA equivalent to one cell reportedly surfaced among some 1 million naive cells.

The chain combines TRBV6-5 with TRBJ2-7; D is undetermined. Material for sequencing was naive CD8+ T cells from blood, with Jurkat cell RNA spiked in. Subset reported: FACS-sorted CD8+CD4-CCR7+CD45RA+ naive T cells. The sequence was obtained from a human donor in good health. Some libraries in this study had Jurkat cell RNA spiked in. In nucleotides, the CDR3 is TGTGCCAGCAGTTCTTGGAGATACTACAAGCAGTACTTC. Encoded protein: CASSSWRYYKQYF.